This TCR beta chain was retrieved from a study of CD8 T cells in Susac syndrome. Regarding the study as a whole: Expansion of Susac CD8+ clones peaked in TEMRA cells and in active patients.

From germline, CDR1 is MNHEY and CDR2 SVGAGI. The CDR3 totals 15 residues. Germline trimming cut 4 bases from V and 5 bases from J; bases unmatched to any gene: 6. Random hexamers primed reverse transcription of about 0.5 to 1 ug RNA. TCRdb re-derived calls from the immunoSEQ multiplex PCR reads in MiXCR, one entry per CDR3 protein. The table shows about 120,000 distinct CDR3 sequences, with about 95% occurring only once. Peripheral blood CD8+ and CD4+ T cells were profiled by TCR beta sequencing. The authors negatively isolated CD8+ and CD4+ T cells and FACS-enriched TEMRA cells. About this clonotype: What it binds is unknown.

The receptor comes from a human donor with Susac syndrome. The chain has TRBV6-5 and TRBJ1-5; 9 positions agree with TRBD1. The sequenced sample consisted of CD8+ T cells from PBMCs. This chain's CDR3 is CASSSSGTGHQPQHF. CDR3 sequence (DNA): TGTGCCAGCAGTTCCTCCGGGACAGGGCATCAGCCCCAGCATTTT.